Below are 29 T cell receptor beta chains sequenced from a single sample in a study of blood T cell repertoires in COVID-19. Measured with immunoSEQ multiplex PCR; TCRdb has only the in-frame clones, and not every one. In the table there are some 110,000 clones, 85% to 90% of which are singletons. Sequenced material: peripheral blood. Receptor source: a man aged 45-65 years with acute or convalescent COVID-19.

The chain carries TRBV10-3 and TRBJ2-7; 12 bases agree with TRBD1. Looked up from germline, CDR1 is ENHRY and CDR2 is SYGVKD. After removal of 8 bases from V and 9 bases from J, the junction contained 8 bases not matched to a gene. This CDR3 has 13 amino acids. The CDR3 region has the DNA TGTGCCATCGAGGGGACAGGGGGCAGGCGGCAGTACTTC. This codes for CAIEGTGGRRQYF.

The chain links TRBV18 to TRBJ1-5; D call uncertain. CDR3 length: 15 residues. Germline lookup yields CDR1 KGHSH and CDR2 LQKENI. Trimming took off 5 bases at V and 3 bases at J, with 14 bases between the two ends. The CDR3 DNA reads as TGTGCCAGCTCATTAGGAGGGCAAAACAATCAGCCCCAGCATTTT. This translates into CASSLGGQNNQPQHF. The entire variable domain, with the rest obtained from reference TRBV18 and TRBJ1-5, is as follows: NAGVMQNPRHLVRRRGQEARLRCSPMKGHSHVYWYRQLPEEGLKFMVYLQKENIIDESGMPKERFSAEFPKEGPSILRIQQVVRGDSAAYFCASSLGGQNNQPQHFGDGTRLSIL.

This clone came up once. The chain carries TRBV29-1 and TRBJ2-3, with 7 bases fitting TRBD2. Germline CDR1 and CDR2: SQVTM and ANQGSEA. V was pared by 6 bases and J by 1 base, with 7 bases of the junction left unmatched. This CDR3 is 14 amino acids long. In DNA, the CDR3 is TGCAGCGTAAGACTAGCCCGGCGCACAGATACGCAGTATTTT. Translating gives CSVRLARRTDTQYF.

The chain employs TRBV10-3 and TRBJ2-1, with TRBD2 identical over 11 bases. Germline lookup yields CDR1 ENHRY and CDR2 SYGVKD. CDR3 length equals 17 residues. J was trimmed by 6 bases and V by 4 bases; bases with no gene match: 11. CDR3 in amino acids: CAISAKLIAGGSNEQFF. The CDR3 DNA follows: TGTGCCATCAGTGCCAAGCTCATAGCGGGAGGGTCCAATGAGCAGTTCTTC.

The CDR3 DNA follows: TGTGCCAGCAGGATCGGGGTTATGGCCGGGGAGCTGTTTTTT. It encodes CASRIGVMAGELFF. V and J are TRBV2 and TRBJ2-2; D perhaps matches TRBD2 (5 bases). Looked up from germline, CDR1 is SNHLY and CDR2 is FYNNEI. Trimming took 6 bases from V and 6 from J, leaving 14 bases between them. The CDR3 extends over 14 amino acids.

V and J are TRBV11-3 and TRBJ2-3; 8 nucleotides line up with TRBD2. The V gene end was trimmed by 5 bases and the J gene end by 0 bases; junction bases not matched to a gene: 10. The CDR3 has 17 residues. Germline V gives CDR1 SGHNT, CDR2 YENEEA. CDR3 protein: CASSIHSGVESTDTQYF. The CDR3 nucleotides are TGTGCCAGCAGCATACATAGCGGGGTAGAAAGCACAGATACGCAGTATTTT. Full variable domain (remainder filled in from reference TRBV11-3 and TRBJ2-3): EAGVVQSPRYKIIEKKQPVAFWCNPISGHNTLYWYLQNLGQGPELLIRYENEEAVDDSQLPKDRFSAERLKGVDSTLKIQPAELGDSAVYLCASSIHSGVESTDTQYFGPGTRLTVL.

In nucleotides, the CDR3 is TGTGCCAGCGAGGCTAGCGGGAGCTACACAGATACGCAGTATTTT. It codes for CASEASGSYTDTQYF. This rearrangement joins TRBV2 to TRBJ2-3; 10 nucleotides align to TRBD2. Germline V CDR1 and CDR2: SNHLY, FYNNEI. The CDR3 runs 15 residues. Unmatched junction bases numbered 7, after V lost 8 bases and J lost 2 bases.

This sequence joins TRBV19 and TRBJ2-7; TRBD1 matches at 9 bases. The CDR3 runs 14 residues. V gave up 5 bases and J gave up 4 bases; unmatched junction bases: 6. The germline V gene has CDR1 LNHDA and CDR2 SQIVND (reference sequence). The CDR3 DNA follows: TGTGCCAGTAGTTCGGGACAGGGAAGGTACGAGCAGTACTTC. Its protein product is CASSSGQGRYEQYF.

This chain links TRBV5-1 with TRBJ2-7, with 10 bases identical to TRBD1. Germline V gives CDR1 SGHRS, CDR2 YFSETQ. This CDR3 contains 15 residues. Germline trimming cut 4 bases from V and 5 bases from J; bases unmatched to any gene: 9. The CDR3 coding sequence is TGCGCCAGCAGCATTGGGACAGGGGAAGGCGACGAGCAGTACTTC. Its translation: CASSIGTGEGDEQYF.

The gene calls are TRBV4-1 and TRBJ2-1; D possibly corresponds to TRBD2 (5 bases). V was cut by 5 bases and J by 7 bases, with 15 bases left in between. This CDR3 has 14 amino acids. Germline values: CDR1 MGHRA, CDR2 YSYEKL. The CDR3 DNA follows: TGCGCCAGCAGCTACGAGCCACTAGTTAATGAGCAGTTCTTC. Its protein product is CASSYEPLVNEQFF.

This clone was recorded a few times. The rearrangement joins TRBV19 to TRBJ2-3; TRBD2 is a possible D gene (5 bases). Trimming left V 3 bases short and J 0 bases short, with 13 bases between. Germline CDR1 and CDR2: LNHDA and SQIVND (reference sequence). The CDR3 loop spans 16 amino acids. The CDR3 sequence is CASSIGSGTSTDTQYF. CDR3 in DNA: TGTGCCAGTAGTATTGGAAGCGGAACTAGCACAGATACGCAGTATTTT.

The chain links TRBV5-1 to TRBJ2-4; a possible D gene is TRBD2 (5 bases). Trimming cost V 0 bases and J 6 bases, with 10 bases left between them. This CDR3 is 14 amino acids long. CDR1 and CDR2 from the germline V gene are SGHRS and YFSETQ. CDR3 DNA: TGCGCCAGCAGCTTGGGGGGAGTTGGAAACATTCAGTACTTC. This gives the protein CASSLGGVGNIQYF.

V gene TRBV30 combines with J gene TRBJ2-3; D might be TRBD2 (6 bases). This CDR3 has 14 residues. The ends were cut back, 2 bases at V and 4 bases at J, with 13 bases in the middle. Per the germline V gene, CDR1 is GTSNPN and CDR2 is SVGIG (reference sequence). The CDR3 sequence: CAWSTGTPPDTQYF. In nucleotides, the CDR3 is TGTGCCTGGAGTACCGGGACTCCCCCAGATACGCAGTATTTT.

The chain combines TRBV2 with TRBJ2-2, with TRBD1 as a possible D gene (5 bases). In germline, CDR1 is SNHLY, CDR2 FYNNEI. The CDR3 runs to 14 residues. V lost 8 bases, J lost 5 bases, and 15 bases lay in between. This CDR3 is CASGSAGRTGELFF. The CDR3 DNA sequence: TGTGCCAGCGGGTCGGCAGGGCGGACCGGGGAGCTGTTTTTT.

This clone was recorded once. The CDR3 sequence: CASSLGTADGYTF. CDR3 sequence (DNA): TGTGCCAGCAGTTTAGGTACAGCCGATGGCTACACCTTC. This chain connects TRBV12-3 or TRBV12-4 to TRBJ1-2; unclear D gene. With 1 base removed from V and 6 bases from J, the gap between germline ends came to 9 bases. CDR3 size: 13 residues.

The chain links TRBV25-1 to TRBJ1-2, with D uncertain. Trimming stripped 5 bases from V and 3 bases from J, with 7 bases between. The CDR3 loop spans 12 amino acids. Germline CDR1 is MGHDK and CDR2 is SYGVNS. The CDR3 loop reads CASSRGYYGYTF. In nucleotides, the CDR3 is TGTGCCAGCAGTCGCGGTTACTATGGCTACACCTTC.

V is TRBV5-4 and J is TRBJ1-4, with D hard to call. The CDR3 has 15 amino acids. Germline V gene data show CDR1 as SGHNT and CDR2 as YYREEE (reference sequence). V lost 4 bases, J lost 3 bases, and 13 bases lay in between. The CDR3 loop is CASSARTGANEKLFF. The DNA of the CDR3 is TGTGCCAGCAGCGCCCGGACGGGAGCTAATGAAAAACTGTTTTTT.

The gene calls are TRBV3-1 (or the pseudogene TRBV3-2) and TRBJ2-2, with D perhaps matching TRBD2 (5 bases). V shed 3 bases and J shed 4 bases, with 9 bases lying between them. The CDR3 spans 14 residues. Germline V lookup: CDR1 LGHDT, CDR2 YNNKEL (reference sequence). The DNA of the CDR3 is TGTGCCAGCAGCCACCCGAGCGGCACCGGGGAGCTGTTTTTT. Residues: CASSHPSGTGELFF.

The rearrangement links TRBV7-3 to TRBJ1-1; 9 positions match TRBD1. The CDR3 runs to 14 residues. In germline, CDR1 is SGHTA, CDR2 FQGTGA. With V trimmed by 6 bases and J by 1 base, 3 bases remained unmatched. The CDR3 nucleotides are TGTGCCAGCAGTCGACAGGGGGGGAACACTGAAGCTTTCTTT. Translating gives CASSRQGGNTEAFF.

The V gene is TRBV10-3, the J gene TRBJ1-2; 10 bases fit TRBD1. CDR3 size: 15 residues. Germline CDR1 is ENHRY and CDR2 is SYGVKD. V lost 3 bases to trimming and J lost 7 bases; unmatched junction nucleotides: 8. CDR3 sequence reads: CAISDSGTGEVGYTF. DNA of the CDR3: TGTGCCATCAGTGACTCCGGGACAGGGGAGGTTGGCTACACCTTC.

The rearrangement uses TRBV6-6 and TRBJ2-1, with TRBD2 matching 7 bases. After removal of 10 bases from V and 2 bases from J, the junction contained 5 bases not matched to a gene. The CDR3 contains 13 residues. Germline assignment: CDR1 MNHNY and CDR2 SVGAGI (reference sequence). The CDR3 nucleotides read TGTGCCACCACTAGCGTCCCCTACAATGAGCAGTTCTTC. It yields the protein CATTSVPYNEQFF.

The J gene is TRBJ2-6, the V gene TRBV11-3, with TRBD2 identical over 9 bases. The V segment lost 3 bases and the J segment 5 bases; nucleotides outside the gene matches: 2. The CDR3 covers 15 residues. Germline CDR1 SGHNT, CDR2 YENEEA. The CDR3 spells CASSLREGWANVLTF. CDR3 DNA: TGTGCCAGCAGCTTGCGGGAGGGCTGGGCCAACGTCCTGACTTTC.

This clone was picked up one time. This chain links TRBV4-2 with TRBJ2-7; the match to TRBD2 covers 9 bases. V was pared by 2 bases and J by 4 bases, with 15 bases of the junction left unmatched. Per germline, CDR1 LGHNA and CDR2 YNFKEQ. This CDR3 region has 18 residues. The CDR3 nucleotides are TGTGCCAGCAGCCAAAGGGGATACGGCGGGGGGGAACCATACGAGCAGTACTTC. This translates into CASSQRGYGGGEPYEQYF.

CDR3 amino acids: CASSLQGSYNEQFF. In DNA form, the CDR3 reads TGTGCCAGCAGTCTACAGGGGTCCTACAATGAGCAGTTCTTC. This chain uses TRBV28 with TRBJ2-1; 7 bases line up with TRBD1. CDR3 size: 14 residues. The V gene end was trimmed by 5 bases and the J gene end by 1 base; junction bases not matched to a gene: 2. Germline lookup yields CDR1 MDHEN and CDR2 SYDVKM. The whole variable domain, remainder taken from reference TRBV28 and TRBJ2-1, is DVKVTQSSRYLVKRTGEKVFLECVQDMDHENMFWYRQDPGLGLRLIYFSYDVKMKEKGDIPEGYSVSREKKERFSLILESASTNQTSMYLCASSLQGSYNEQFFGPGTRLTVL.

The V gene is TRBV10-1, the J gene TRBJ2-7; 7 positions match TRBD1. V was pared by 0 bases and J by 0 bases, with 11 bases of the junction left unmatched. Germline V gene sequence: CDR1 WNHNN, CDR2 SYGVQD (reference sequence). This CDR3 region has 18 residues. The CDR3 reads CASSESMGRGPNSYEQYF. For the CDR3, the DNA is TGCGCCAGCAGTGAGTCGATGGGTAGGGGGCCCAACTCCTACGAGCAGTACTTC.

This clone showed up just once. This sequence joins TRBV5-1 and TRBJ2-4; TRBD1 matches 8 bases. V lost 4 bases to trimming and J lost 0 bases; unmatched junction nucleotides: 9. This CDR3 comprises 17 residues. The germline CDR1 and CDR2 sequences are SGHRS and YFSETQ. CDR3 sequence (DNA): TGCGCCAGCAGCCGACAGGGGAGTTCCCTAGCCAAAAACATTCAGTACTTC. Protein: CASSRQGSSLAKNIQYF.

This clone came up a few times. The chain employs TRBV5-1 and TRBJ2-5, with TRBD2 matching 12 bases. The germline gives CDR1 SGHRS, CDR2 YFSETQ. CDR3 length: 17 amino acids. With V trimmed by 3 bases and J by 1 base, 7 bases remained unmatched. CDR3 region: CASSSGLTSGGQETQYF. CDR3 bases: TGCGCCAGCAGCTCGGGACTGACTAGCGGGGGCCAAGAGACCCAGTACTTC.

This sequence joins TRBV5-1 and TRBJ2-7, with D hard to call. This CDR3 region has 15 residues. The germline gives CDR1 SGHRS, CDR2 YFSETQ. Deletions cut 0 bases from V and 0 bases from J, with 10 bases between. CDR3 loop: CASSLDGSSSYEQYF. The CDR3, as DNA: TGCGCCAGCAGCTTGGACGGGTCAAGCTCCTACGAGCAGTACTTC.

This rearrangement joins TRBV11-3 to TRBJ2-7, with 9 bases lining up with TRBD1. V lost 6 bases and J lost 3; bases outside the gene matches: 6. The CDR3 is made up of 14 amino acids. CDR1 is SGHNT, CDR2 YENEEA, per germline. CDR3: CASRYPGQGYEQYF. The CDR3 region has the DNA TGTGCCAGCAGATATCCGGGACAGGGCTACGAGCAGTACTTC.